This passage covers 9 T cell receptor beta chains from one sample sequenced in a study of human T cells and chemical hapten exposure. TCRdb reprocessed the RACE reads with MiXCR, giving one entry per CDR3 protein. The sample comprises 380,000 or so distinct CDR3 sequences, 4.5% to 5.5% of which are singletons, and around 8.6% rests with the top ten. Time point here: pre-sensitization, week 0. Specified treatment: therapeutic diphenylcyclopropenone sensitization with weekly scalp DPC. Sequenced here: whole blood, sampled in connection with sensitization to the hapten diphenylcyclopropenone (DPC). The receptors shown here come from a woman younger than 30 with alopecia areata. Some clones in this sample may be carry-over from other donors' samples.

In this sample, this clonotype turned up many times. V usage is TRBV4-3 and J usage is TRBJ1-4; 8 positions match TRBD1. The germline CDR1 and CDR2 sequences are LGHNA and YSLEER. This CDR3 is built from 15 residues. The V and J ends lost 1 base and 7 bases, in that order; junction bases with no gene match: 5. CDR3 residues: CASSQGTGSGEKLFF. CDR3 in DNA: TGCGCCAGCAGCCAAGGGACAGGGTCAGGTGAAAAACTGTTTTTT.

A few counts support this clonotype. CDR3 residues: CASSLALESWEKLFF. CDR3 nucleotide sequence: TGTGCCAGCAGCTTAGCGCTAGAGTCTTGGGAAAAACTGTTTTTT. The genes are TRBV7-2 and TRBJ1-4; no definite D call. This CDR3 spans 15 amino acids. The V end was cut by 0 bases, the J end by 8 bases, with 13 bases between. Germline CDR1 and CDR2: SGHTA and FQGNSA.

This clonotype was counted many times. This chain links TRBV7-8 with TRBJ1-1; 12 bases align to TRBD1. The trim removed 4 bases at V and 3 bases at J, leaving 6 bases unmatched. Per germline, CDR1 SGHVS and CDR2 FQNEAQ. The CDR3 sequence is 16 residues long. The CDR3 DNA follows: TGTGCCAGCAGCTGGGGACAGGGGGCTGCTTACACTGAAGCTTTCTTT. The encoded protein is CASSWGQGAAYTEAFF.

The sample holds many counts of this clonotype. The V call is TRBV6-2 or TRBV6-3, the J call TRBJ1-5, with D unresolved. V lost 6 bases and J lost 3, with 12 bases in between. Germline CDR1 and CDR2: MNHEY and SVGEGT. The CDR3 is 14 amino acids. CDR3 sequence: CASSLTLNNQPQHF. The CDR3, as DNA: TGTGCCAGCAGCTTGACCCTTAACAATCAGCCCCAGCATTTT.

The rearrangement links TRBV20-1 to TRBJ1-2; TRBD1 matches at 9 bases. Germline V gives CDR1 DFQATT, CDR2 SNEGSKA (reference sequence). The length of the CDR3 is 13 residues. The V segment lost 6 bases and the J segment 8 bases; nucleotides outside the gene matches: 10. Here the CDR3 reads CSALGTGSQGYTF. The CDR3 bases are TGCAGTGCACTCGGGACAGGGAGTCAAGGCTACACCTTC.

Only a few counts were recorded for this clonotype. Mismatch with germline at one junction end may stem from a read error. The V and J genes are TRBV2 and TRBJ2-7; D not certain. Germline values: CDR1 SNHLY, CDR2 FYNNEI. There are 12 residues in the CDR3. The CDR3 loop reads CASREDYYEQYF. The CDR3 bases are TGTGCCAGCAGAGAAGATTACTACGAGCAGTACTTC.

The CDR3 nucleotides are TGCGCCAGCAGCCAAGAGGGACTCGGGGCAGATACGCAGTATTTT. Residues: CASSQEGLGADTQYF. This chain joins TRBV4-3 and TRBJ2-3; D is possibly TRBD2 (6 bases). The germline V gene encodes CDR1 LGHNA and CDR2 YSLEER. The CDR3 covers 15 residues. With 0 bases removed from V and 4 bases from J, the gap between germline ends came to 11 bases.

The J gene is TRBJ1-1, the V gene TRBV7-9, with 7 bases fitting TRBD1. Germline CDR1 is SEHNR and CDR2 is FQNEAQ (reference sequence). This CDR3 is 17 amino acids long. The V and J ends lost 4 bases and 8 bases, in that order; junction bases with no gene match: 19. CDR3 coding DNA: TGTGCCAGCAGCTCAACCGGGACAGCGTCCTTTTATCTCGAAGCTTTCTTT. This sequence encodes CASSSTGTASFYLEAFF.

This clonotype came up many times. V gene TRBV5-5 combines with J gene TRBJ1-1, with TRBD1 identical over 7 bases. Looked up from germline, CDR1 is SGHKS and CDR2 is YYEKEE (reference sequence). V lost 1 base, J lost 4 bases, and 10 bases stayed unmatched. The CDR3 is 16 residues long. The CDR3 DNA is TGTGCCAGCAGCTTGATAGGGGGCGATAGGAGCACTGAAGCTTTCTTT. Its protein is CASSLIGGDRSTEAFF.